What follows describes a single TCR beta chain. Its specificity is not known. The assay was immunoSEQ multiplex PCR, and TCRdb's table has in-frame clones only and misses some. Found here are approximately 120,000 clones, around 89% of them singletons; the top ten hold 4.4%. This entry comes from a study of T cell responses to AZD1222 COVID-19 vaccine. Study-wide context: Pooled together were second doses at about 4 or about 12 weeks.

Points from the study as a whole: Donor demographics were predominantly white British with a female majority; clonal diversity may be underestimated. Targeting of unmutated variant regions was reportedly seen in nearly half of spike-specific TCRs. Among those given AZD1222, only five to seven were seropositive at baseline.

The source material was peripheral blood, sampled on day 0 of AZD1222 vaccination. The clonotype comes from an adult in good health.

DNA for the CDR3: TGTGCCAGCAGCGTTGGGACGATGACAGATACGCAGTATTTT. Its protein product is CASSVGTMTDTQYF. The V gene is TRBV9, the J gene TRBJ2-3; D could derive from TRBD1 or TRBD2 (5 bases each). The CDR3 sequence is 14 residues long. Germline values: CDR1 SGDLS, CDR2 YYNGEE. The V end was cut by 2 bases, the J end by 3 bases, with 10 bases between.